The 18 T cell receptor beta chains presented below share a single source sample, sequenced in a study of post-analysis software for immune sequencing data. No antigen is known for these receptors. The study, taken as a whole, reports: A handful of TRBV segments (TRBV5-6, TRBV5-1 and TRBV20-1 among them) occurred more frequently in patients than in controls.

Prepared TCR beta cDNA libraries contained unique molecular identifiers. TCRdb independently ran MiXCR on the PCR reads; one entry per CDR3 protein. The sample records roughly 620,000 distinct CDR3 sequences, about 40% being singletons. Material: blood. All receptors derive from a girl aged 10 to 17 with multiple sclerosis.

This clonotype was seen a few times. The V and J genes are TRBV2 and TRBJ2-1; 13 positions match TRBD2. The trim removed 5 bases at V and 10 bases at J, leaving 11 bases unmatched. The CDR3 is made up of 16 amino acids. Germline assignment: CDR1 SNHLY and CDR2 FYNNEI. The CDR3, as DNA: TGTGCCAGCAGTAAACTAGCGGGGGGGTACGAGTTAGAGCAGTTCTTC. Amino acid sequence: CASSKLAGGYELEQFF.

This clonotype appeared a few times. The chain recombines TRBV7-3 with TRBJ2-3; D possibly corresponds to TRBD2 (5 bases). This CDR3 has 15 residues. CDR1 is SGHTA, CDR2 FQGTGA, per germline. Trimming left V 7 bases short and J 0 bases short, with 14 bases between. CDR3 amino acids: CASTLGGGSTDTQYF. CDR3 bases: TGTGCCAGCACCCTTGGCGGCGGGAGCACAGATACGCAGTATTTT. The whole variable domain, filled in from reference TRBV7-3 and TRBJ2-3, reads GAGVSQTPSNKVTEKGKYVELRCDPISGHTALYWYRQSLGQGPEFLIYFQGTGAADDSGLPNDRFFAVRPEGSVSTLKIQRTERGDSAVYLCASTLGGGSTDTQYFGPGTRLTVL.

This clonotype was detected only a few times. CDR3 protein: CASSLFADTQYF. Here the CDR3 DNA reads TGTGCCAGCAGCTTATTTGCAGATACGCAGTATTTT. The chain combines TRBV7-2 with TRBJ2-3, with D uncertain. This CDR3 region has 12 residues. The germline gives CDR1 SGHTA, CDR2 FQGNSA. The V end lost 2 bases, the J end lost 4 bases, and 4 bases lay between the germline ends.

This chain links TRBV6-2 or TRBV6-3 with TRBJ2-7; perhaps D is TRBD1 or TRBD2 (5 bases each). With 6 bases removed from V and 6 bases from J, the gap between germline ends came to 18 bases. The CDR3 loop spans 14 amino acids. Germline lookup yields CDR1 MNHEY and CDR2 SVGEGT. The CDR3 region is CASRMAGAASEQYF. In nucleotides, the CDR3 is TGTGCCAGCAGAATGGCCGGGGCCGCAAGCGAGCAGTACTTC.

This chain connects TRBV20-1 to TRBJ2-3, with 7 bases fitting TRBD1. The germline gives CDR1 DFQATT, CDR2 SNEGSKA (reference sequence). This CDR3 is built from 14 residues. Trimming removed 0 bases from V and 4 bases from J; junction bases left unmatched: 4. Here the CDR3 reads CSAREQQGPDTQYF. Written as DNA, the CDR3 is TGCAGTGCTAGAGAGCAACAGGGGCCAGATACGCAGTATTTT.

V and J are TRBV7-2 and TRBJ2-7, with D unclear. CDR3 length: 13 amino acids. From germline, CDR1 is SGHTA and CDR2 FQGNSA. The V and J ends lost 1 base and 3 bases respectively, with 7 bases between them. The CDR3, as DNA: TGTGCCAGCAGCTTAGATGGGGACTACGAGCAGTACTTC. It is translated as CASSLDGDYEQYF.

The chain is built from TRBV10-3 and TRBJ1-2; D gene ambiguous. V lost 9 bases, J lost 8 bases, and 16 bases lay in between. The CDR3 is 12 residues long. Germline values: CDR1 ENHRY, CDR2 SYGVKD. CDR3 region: CAIISSKGGYTF. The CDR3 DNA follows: TGTGCCATTATCAGTTCGAAAGGCGGCTACACCTTC.

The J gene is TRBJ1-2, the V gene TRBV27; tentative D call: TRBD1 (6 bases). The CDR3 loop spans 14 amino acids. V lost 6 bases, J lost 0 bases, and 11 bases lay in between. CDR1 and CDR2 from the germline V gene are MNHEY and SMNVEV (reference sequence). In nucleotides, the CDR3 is TGTGCCAGCAGGGGGACACCTACTAACTATGGCTACACCTTC. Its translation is CASRGTPTNYGYTF.

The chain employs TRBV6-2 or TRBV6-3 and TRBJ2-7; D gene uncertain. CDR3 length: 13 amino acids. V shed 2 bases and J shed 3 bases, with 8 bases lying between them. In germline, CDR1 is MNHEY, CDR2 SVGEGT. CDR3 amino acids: CASSYADGYEQYF. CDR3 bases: TGTGCCAGCAGTTACGCGGACGGCTACGAGCAGTACTTC.

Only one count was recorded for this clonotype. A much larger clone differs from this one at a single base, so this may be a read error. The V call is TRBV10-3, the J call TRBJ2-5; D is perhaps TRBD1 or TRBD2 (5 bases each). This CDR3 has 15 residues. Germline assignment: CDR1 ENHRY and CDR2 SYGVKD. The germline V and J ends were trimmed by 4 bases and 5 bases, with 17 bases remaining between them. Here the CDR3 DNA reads TGTGCCATCAGTGCAGGGCGAGCGGAAGGCGAGACCCAGTACTTC. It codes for CAISAGRAEGETQYF.

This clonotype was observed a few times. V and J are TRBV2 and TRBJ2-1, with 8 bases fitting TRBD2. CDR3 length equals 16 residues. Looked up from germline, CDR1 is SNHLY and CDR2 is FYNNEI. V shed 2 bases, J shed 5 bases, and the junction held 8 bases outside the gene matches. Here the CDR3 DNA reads TGTGCCAGCAGTGAATCAGGCGGGAGGTTGAACAATGAGCAGTTCTTC. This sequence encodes CASSESGGRLNNEQFF.

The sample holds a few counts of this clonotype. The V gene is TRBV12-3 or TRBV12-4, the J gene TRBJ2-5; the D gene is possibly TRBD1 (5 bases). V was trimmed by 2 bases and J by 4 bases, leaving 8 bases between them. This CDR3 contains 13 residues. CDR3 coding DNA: TGTGCCAGCAGTTTAACCCAGGGAGAGACCCAGTACTTC. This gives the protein CASSLTQGETQYF.

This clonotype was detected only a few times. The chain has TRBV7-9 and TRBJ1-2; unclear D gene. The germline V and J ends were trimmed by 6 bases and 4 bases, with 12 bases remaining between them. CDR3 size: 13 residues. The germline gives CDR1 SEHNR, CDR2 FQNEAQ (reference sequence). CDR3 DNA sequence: TGTGCCAGCAGTTTACCGGGAAGCTATGGCTACACCTTC. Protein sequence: CASSLPGSYGYTF.

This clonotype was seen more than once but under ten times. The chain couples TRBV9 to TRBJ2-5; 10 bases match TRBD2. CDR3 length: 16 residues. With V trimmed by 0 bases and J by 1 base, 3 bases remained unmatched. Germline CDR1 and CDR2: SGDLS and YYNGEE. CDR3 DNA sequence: TGTGCCAGCAGCGTAGCAATAGCGGGGGGCCAAGAGACCCAGTACTTC. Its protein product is CASSVAIAGGQETQYF.

The CDR3 sequence: CASSTVQGADGANVLTF. The CDR3 bases are TGCGCCAGCAGTACCGTACAGGGGGCGGATGGGGCCAACGTCCTGACTTTC. V is TRBV5-1 and J is TRBJ2-6, with 9 bases fitting TRBD1. The CDR3 is 17 residues long. The V segment lost 5 bases and the J segment 3 bases; nucleotides outside the gene matches: 9. CDR1 is SGHRS, CDR2 YFSETQ, per germline.

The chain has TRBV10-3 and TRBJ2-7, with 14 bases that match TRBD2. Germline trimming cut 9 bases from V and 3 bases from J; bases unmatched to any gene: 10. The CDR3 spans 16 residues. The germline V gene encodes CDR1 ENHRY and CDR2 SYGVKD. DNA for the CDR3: TGTGCCATGAGAGGGACTAGCGGGAGTTCAGGCTACGAGCAGTACTTC. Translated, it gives CAMRGTSGSSGYEQYF.

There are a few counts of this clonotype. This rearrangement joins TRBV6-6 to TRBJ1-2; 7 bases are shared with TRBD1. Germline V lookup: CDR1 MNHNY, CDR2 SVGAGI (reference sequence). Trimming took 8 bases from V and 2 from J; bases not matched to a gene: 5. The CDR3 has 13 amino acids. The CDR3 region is CASRLGQNYGYTF. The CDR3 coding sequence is TGTGCCAGCCGATTGGGACAGAACTATGGCTACACCTTC.

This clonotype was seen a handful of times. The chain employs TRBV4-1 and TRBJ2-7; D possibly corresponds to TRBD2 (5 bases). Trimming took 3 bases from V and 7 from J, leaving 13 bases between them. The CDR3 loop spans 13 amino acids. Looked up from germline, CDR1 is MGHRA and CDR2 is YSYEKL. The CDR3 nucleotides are TGCGCCAGCAGCCAGGCTACTAGTTGGGAGCAGTACTTC. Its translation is CASSQATSWEQYF.